Presented here are 29 T cell receptor beta chains from one specimen sequenced in a study (dated by TCRdb to about 2015). Library construction relied on 5' RACE. These reads were obtained on an Illumina MiSeq. TCRdb ran its own pipeline on the public reads, namely fastp trimming at Q25 and MiXCR clone calling, and kept in-frame beta chains. Rows are combined by CDR3 protein, so each entry shows the most common genes and DNA. The sample contains nearly 55,000 distinct CDR3 sequences, roughly 18% of them found a single time. The ten largest clones represent about 2.1% of the sample. Sequencing used naive CD4+ T cells sorted from blood. The cell subset or site label, as the study defines it: naive CD4+ T cells, CD4+CD45RA+CD25-. The source is a female donor with breast cancer.

The V gene is TRBV3-1, the J gene TRBJ1-1, with 7 bases that match TRBD1. CDR3 length equals 14 residues. Germline V gene lookup returns CDR1 LGHDT and CDR2 YNNKEL (reference sequence). The junction had 8 bases not matched to a gene; V was cut back by 5 bases and J by 5 bases. CDR3 residues: CASSLGGEETEAFF. For the CDR3, the DNA is TGTGCCAGCAGCTTAGGGGGCGAGGAGACTGAAGCTTTCTTT.

The V and J genes are TRBV5-1 and TRBJ2-7, with 7 bases that match TRBD1. The CDR3 has 14 residues. Per germline, CDR1 SGHRS and CDR2 YFSETQ. J lost 3 bases, V lost 4 bases, and 7 bases had no gene match. The CDR3 loop is CASSTGQSDYEQYF. The CDR3 region has the DNA TGCGCCAGCAGCACGGGACAGTCAGACTACGAGCAGTACTTC.

On this clonotype itself: The conserved closing phenylalanine or tryptophan is absent in this CDR3, likely reflecting a read error. The gene calls are TRBV7-2 and TRBJ2-3; D remains unclear. With 2 bases removed from V and 2 bases from J, the gap between germline ends came to 11 bases. From germline, CDR1 is SGHTA and CDR2 FQGNSA. This CDR3 has 15 amino acids. The CDR3 nucleotides read TGTGCCAGCAGCTTAATGGTCAGCACCACAGATACGCAGTATCTT. It specifies CASSLMVSTTDTQYL.

This clonotype was recorded many times. V and J are TRBV29-1 and TRBJ1-5; 7 nucleotides line up with TRBD1. Trimming cost V 5 bases and J 5 bases; bases outside gene matches: 3. Germline CDR1 is SQVTM and CDR2 is ANQGSEA. The CDR3 totals 12 residues. CDR3 nucleotides: TGCAGCGTTAGTACAGGGGATCAGCCCCAGCATTTT. Residues: CSVSTGDQPQHF.

The sample holds many counts of this clonotype. V and J are TRBV5-1 and TRBJ1-1; TRBD1 might be the D (5 bases). Trimming pared 5 bases from V and 1 base from J, leaving 9 bases between. Germline V gene sequence: CDR1 SGHRS, CDR2 YFSETQ. The CDR3 has 13 residues. The CDR3 nucleotides are TGCGCCAGCAGTCCGCAGGGGAACACTGAAGCTTTCTTT. It encodes CASSPQGNTEAFF.

This clonotype was seen more than once but under ten times. The chain employs TRBV3-1 and TRBJ1-4, with 7 bases matching TRBD1. This CDR3 region has 14 residues. Germline V gives CDR1 LGHDT, CDR2 YNNKEL (reference sequence). V lost 4 bases, J lost 5 bases, and 4 bases stayed unmatched. For the CDR3, the DNA is TGTGCCAGCAGCCGCCGACAGGGCAATGAAAAACTGTTTTTT. It codes for CASSRRQGNEKLFF.

This clonotype was seen ten or more times. V gene TRBV5-1 combines with J gene TRBJ2-5; 7 bases align to TRBD1. The CDR3 sequence is 14 residues long. The V gene's germline CDR1 is SGHRS and CDR2 YFSETQ. Trimming took 4 bases from V and 5 from J; bases not matched to a gene: 8. CDR3 residues: CASSPAGGRETQYF. CDR3 nucleotide sequence: TGCGCCAGCAGCCCGGCAGGGGGTAGGGAGACCCAGTACTTC.

This rearrangement joins TRBV12-3 or TRBV12-4 to TRBJ2-1; no reliable D call. CDR3 length equals 15 residues. Trimming pared 4 bases from V and 0 bases from J, leaving 10 bases between. The CDR3 is CASSSAPSSYNEQFF. Written as DNA, the CDR3 is TGTGCCAGCAGTTCGGCCCCTAGCTCCTACAATGAGCAGTTCTTC.

This clonotype was picked up a small number of times. The chain has TRBV6-2 or TRBV6-3 and TRBJ1-5, with D perhaps TRBD1 (5 bases). CDR3 length: 14 amino acids. Germline V gives CDR1 MNHEY, CDR2 SVGEGT. V was pared by 2 bases and J by 1 base, with 6 bases between. The CDR3 DNA reads as TGTGCCAGCAGTTACAGGGGAAGCAATCAGCCCCAGCATTTT. This encodes CASSYRGSNQPQHF.

This clonotype has a count of ten or more. This chain links TRBV20-1 with TRBJ2-3, with D possibly being TRBD2 (6 bases). Deletions cut 4 bases from V and 14 bases from J, with 13 bases between. This CDR3 region has 10 residues. CDR1 is DFQATT and CDR2 is SNEGSKA in the germline V gene (reference sequence). CDR3 sequence (DNA): TGCAGTGCTACCGGGACTGGTTTGTATTTT. It encodes CSATGTGLYF.

Of note for this clonotype: This could be a read error, since a much larger clone is one nucleotide away. The chain joins TRBV6-1 to TRBJ1-5; unclear D gene. The CDR3 has 15 residues. The germline V gene has CDR1 MNHNS and CDR2 SASEGT. The CDR3 DNA is TGTGCCAGCAGTGAAGGGCAGACACCCTATCAGTCCCAGCATTTT. It yields the protein CASSEGQTPYQSQHF.

This clonotype was seen repeatedly, ten times or more. This chain links TRBV12-3 or TRBV12-4 with TRBJ2-1; TRBD2 might be the D (6 bases). The CDR3 contains 13 residues. Trimming removed 5 bases at V and 2 bases at J, with 7 bases between. The CDR3 here is CASSRGTYNEQFF. The CDR3 nucleotides read TGTGCCAGCAGTCGCGGGACCTACAATGAGCAGTTCTTC.

In its sample, this clonotype was seen many times. The gene calls are TRBV20-1 and TRBJ2-1; 11 bases match TRBD2. Unmatched junction bases numbered 6, after V lost 1 base and J lost 7 bases. The length of the CDR3 is 15 residues. CDR1 is DFQATT, CDR2 SNEGSKA, per germline (reference sequence). The CDR3 loop reads CSARVLAGVLNEQFF. CDR3 in DNA: TGCAGTGCTAGAGTACTAGCGGGAGTCCTGAATGAGCAGTTCTTC.

This clonotype was observed at least ten times. V gene TRBV6-6 combines with J gene TRBJ2-1, with D perhaps matching TRBD2 (5 bases). In germline, CDR1 is MNHNY, CDR2 SVGAGI (reference sequence). The V end lost 2 bases, the J end lost 7 bases, and 9 bases lay between the germline ends. The CDR3 consists of 13 residues. The CDR3 nucleotides are TGTGCCAGCAGTTACGGTTCGGGGAATGAGCAGTTCTTC. As protein: CASSYGSGNEQFF.

A note on this clonotype: This could be a read error, since a much larger clone is one nucleotide away. The chain recombines TRBV6-5 with TRBJ1-3; TRBD1 agrees at 7 bases. Germline-derived CDR1 and CDR2 are MNHEY and SVGAGI. CDR3 length: 16 amino acids. CDR3 sequence: CASSPRTRGVGNTIHF. Written as DNA, the CDR3 is TGTGCCAGCAGTCCGAGGACCAGGGGGGTAGGAAACACCATACATTTT.

In DNA, the CDR3 is TGTGCCAGCTCACCGAGACAGGGGGCACCTTTCTTT. Translated: CASSPRQGAPFF. The gene calls are TRBV18 and TRBJ1-1; 10 bases map to TRBD1. Germline V gives CDR1 KGHSH, CDR2 LQKENI. This CDR3 spans 12 amino acids. J was trimmed by 12 bases and V by 3 bases; bases with no gene match: 4.

The chain employs TRBV5-1 and TRBJ2-5; TRBD1 aligns across 9 bases. The CDR3 totals 14 residues. J was trimmed by 5 bases and V by 4 bases; bases with no gene match: 6. Germline CDR1 and CDR2: SGHRS and YFSETQ. The CDR3 DNA sequence: TGCGCCAGCAGCCCGGGACAGGGAGGGGAGACCCAGTACTTC. This encodes CASSPGQGGETQYF.

The J gene is TRBJ2-1, the V gene TRBV24-1, with 8 bases that match TRBD2. The CDR3 contains 15 residues. Looked up from germline, CDR1 is KGHDR and CDR2 is SFDVKD. Unmatched junction bases numbered 10, after V lost 9 bases and J lost 4 bases. CDR3 DNA: TGTGCCACCTCAGTTACTAGCGGAAAGTACAATGAGCAGTTCTTC. Protein product: CATSVTSGKYNEQFF.

This chain connects TRBV12-3 or TRBV12-4 to TRBJ2-2; D is uncertain. The CDR3 consists of 15 residues. The V gene lost 3 bases and the J gene lost 0 bases, with 8 bases spanning the gap. The CDR3 nucleotides are TGTGCCAGCAGTTTCCGGGCCCCGAACACCGGGGAGCTGTTTTTT. Protein product: CASSFRAPNTGELFF.

This chain joins TRBV5-1 and TRBJ2-7; D may be TRBD2 (5 bases). The CDR3 totals 13 residues. V lost 3 bases, J lost 2 bases, and 9 bases lay in between. Per germline, CDR1 SGHRS and CDR2 YFSETQ. The CDR3: CASSSGDPYEQYF. DNA for the CDR3: TGCGCCAGCAGCTCCGGGGATCCCTACGAGCAGTACTTC. Full variable domain (missing parts from reference TRBV5-1 and TRBJ2-7): KAGVTQTPRYLIKTRGQQVTLSCSPISGHRSVSWYQQTPGQGLQFLFEYFSETQRNKGNFPGRFSGRQFSNSRSEMNVSTLELGDSALYLCASSSGDPYEQYFGPGTRLTVT.

The V gene is TRBV5-1, the J gene TRBJ2-5; 8 nucleotides align to TRBD1. Germline V gives CDR1 SGHRS, CDR2 YFSETQ. J gave up 4 bases and V 4 bases, and 6 bases lay outside the gene matches. The CDR3 sequence is 14 residues long. CDR3 coding DNA: TGCGCCAGCAGCGCGGGACAGGCGATAGAGACCCAGTACTTC. Translation: CASSAGQAIETQYF.

The table lists this clonotype with many counts. The chain couples TRBV6-6 to TRBJ1-2; no clear D gene. The ends were cut back, 8 bases at V and 0 bases at J, with 7 bases in the middle. This CDR3 has 12 residues. Germline CDR1 MNHNY, CDR2 SVGAGI (reference sequence). The CDR3 nucleotides are TGTGCCAGCCACAGCGCTAACTATGGCTACACCTTC. Encoded protein: CASHSANYGYTF.

This rearrangement joins TRBV19 to TRBJ1-3; D is ambiguous. The germline gives CDR1 LNHDA, CDR2 SQIVND (reference sequence). The CDR3 has 15 residues. Trimming stripped 7 bases from V and 0 bases from J, with 13 bases between. The chain's CDR3 is CASKVPGGSGNTIYF. CDR3 sequence (DNA): TGTGCCAGTAAAGTCCCCGGAGGCTCTGGAAACACCATATATTTT.

This clonotype was counted ten times or more. The V gene is TRBV7-9, the J gene TRBJ1-2; unclear D gene. This CDR3 contains 13 residues. CDR1 and CDR2 from the germline V gene are SEHNR and FQNEAQ (reference sequence). V was pared by 1 base and J by 5 bases, with 8 bases between. The CDR3 bases are TGTGCCAGCAGCTTAGGGGCAGGTTATGGCTACACCTTC. Encoded protein: CASSLGAGYGYTF.

This clonotype was seen many times. The chain has TRBV28 and TRBJ1-6, with TRBD1 as a possible D gene (5 bases). Germline CDR1 MDHEN, CDR2 SYDVKM. V was clipped by 6 bases and J by 9 bases, with 15 bases between them. CDR3 length equals 14 residues. The CDR3, as DNA: TGTGCCAGCAGCCGGGACGGGGCCCCTTCACCCCTCCACTTT. Translating it yields CASSRDGAPSPLHF. Drawing the rest from reference TRBV28 and TRBJ1-6, the complete variable domain is DVKVTQSSRYLVKRTGEKVFLECVQDMDHENMFWYRQDPGLGLRLIYFSYDVKMKEKGDIPEGYSVSREKKERFSLILESASTNQTSMYLCASSRDGAPSPLHFGNGTRLTVT.

V is TRBV6-5 and J is TRBJ2-7; 10 bases align to TRBD1. This CDR3 contains 15 residues. V trimming: 6 bases; J trimming: 0 bases; junction bases outside the gene matches: 5. The V gene's germline CDR1 is MNHEY and CDR2 SVGAGI. The CDR3 spells CASRRGQGPSYEQYF. The DNA of the CDR3 is TGTGCCAGCAGACGGGGACAGGGGCCCTCCTACGAGCAGTACTTC.

The chain uses TRBV7-8 and TRBJ2-1; D is tentatively TRBD1 or TRBD2 (6 bases each). CDR1 is SGHVS, CDR2 FQNEAQ, per germline. The CDR3 totals 17 residues. The germline V and J ends were trimmed by 2 bases and 9 bases, with 23 bases remaining between them. The DNA for the CDR3 is TGTGCCAGCAGCTTAAACTCCCCGTTAAGGGGGGCGGGTGAGCAGTTCTTC. Its translation: CASSLNSPLRGAGEQFF.

Notes on this clonotype: A read error may be the cause here, since a much bigger clone is one base away. The V and J genes are TRBV5-1 and TRBJ2-1; 7 bases agree with TRBD2. This CDR3 is 17 amino acids long. V gave up 4 bases and J gave up 7 bases; unmatched junction bases: 17. The germline V gene has CDR1 SGHRS and CDR2 YFSETQ. Here the CDR3 reads CASSRTLLAGVYNEQFF. DNA of the CDR3: TGCGCCAGCAGCCGAACACTCCTCGCGGGAGTTTATAATGAGCAGTTCTTC.

This clonotype was observed a few times. This chain joins TRBV10-3 and TRBJ1-2, with D perhaps matching TRBD1 (5 bases). Germline lookup yields CDR1 ENHRY and CDR2 SYGVKD. Trimming stripped 4 bases from V and 7 bases from J, with 13 bases between. The CDR3 contains 13 residues. The CDR3 DNA follows: TGTGCCATCAGTGCGGGGGTGGAGAGTGGCTACACCTTC. It codes for CAISAGVESGYTF.